The 5 T cell receptor beta chains below were found in one sample sequenced in a study of blood T cell repertoires in COVID-19. The method was immunoSEQ multiplex PCR; TCRdb's version includes in-frame clones alone and lacks a portion of them. Among about 71,000 clones listed, 90% were seen once. Material: peripheral blood. These receptors were taken from a woman aged 18-29 years with acute or convalescent COVID-19.

The chain combines TRBV6-1 with TRBJ1-1; no clear D gene. Looked up from germline, CDR1 is MNHNS and CDR2 is SASEGT. Trimming took off 1 base at V and 7 bases at J, with 10 bases between the two ends. The CDR3 is 13 residues long. The CDR3, as DNA: TGTGCCAGCAGTGAAGGGGAGGTCTTTGAAGCTTTCTTT. Amino acids: CASSEGEVFEAFF.

The CDR3 region is CASSPSRGNTEAFF. The DNA of the CDR3 is TGTGCCAGCAGCCCATCCAGGGGGAACACTGAAGCTTTCTTT. The chain joins TRBV7-2 to TRBJ1-1; possibly TRBD1 for D (6 bases). V lost 5 bases, J lost 1 base, and 11 bases lay in between. CDR3 length equals 14 residues. Germline loops: CDR1 SGHTA, CDR2 FQGNSA.

The gene calls are TRBV27 and TRBJ1-1; TRBD1 matches at 7 bases. The junction had 10 bases not matched to a gene; V was cut back by 5 bases and J by 4 bases. Germline V lookup: CDR1 MNHEY, CDR2 SMNVEV (reference sequence). This CDR3 has 15 residues. The CDR3 sequence is CASSPWDSLTTEAFF. CDR3 nucleotide sequence: TGTGCCAGCAGTCCCTGGGACAGCCTTACCACTGAAGCTTTCTTT.

CDR3 DNA: TGTGCCAGCAGCCCGTATACGGGACTAGCGTTCGAGCAGTACTTC. Translation gives CASSPYTGLAFEQYF. V and J are TRBV7-2 and TRBJ2-7; 10 bases are a match to TRBD2. Germline V lookup: CDR1 SGHTA, CDR2 FQGNSA. The CDR3 length is 15 residues. The J segment lost 6 bases and the V segment lost 5 bases, leaving 10 bases of the junction unmatched. The variable domain in full, with the rest retrieved from reference TRBV7-2 and TRBJ2-7, is GAGVSQSPSNKVTEKGKDVELRCDPISGHTALYWYRQSLGQGLEFLIYFQGNSAPDKSGLPSDRFSAERTGGSVSTLTIQRTQQEDSAVYLCASSPYTGLAFEQYFGPGTRLTVT.

This sequence joins TRBV13 and TRBJ2-5, with D possibly matching TRBD1 (6 bases). V lost 4 bases, J lost 5 bases, and 14 bases lay in between. The CDR3 runs 14 residues. CDR1 and CDR2 (germline): PRHDT, FYEKMQ (reference sequence). CDR3 sequence: CASSSRSGAETQYF. Here the CDR3 DNA reads TGTGCCAGCAGCTCAAGGTCAGGGGCCGAGACCCAGTACTTC.